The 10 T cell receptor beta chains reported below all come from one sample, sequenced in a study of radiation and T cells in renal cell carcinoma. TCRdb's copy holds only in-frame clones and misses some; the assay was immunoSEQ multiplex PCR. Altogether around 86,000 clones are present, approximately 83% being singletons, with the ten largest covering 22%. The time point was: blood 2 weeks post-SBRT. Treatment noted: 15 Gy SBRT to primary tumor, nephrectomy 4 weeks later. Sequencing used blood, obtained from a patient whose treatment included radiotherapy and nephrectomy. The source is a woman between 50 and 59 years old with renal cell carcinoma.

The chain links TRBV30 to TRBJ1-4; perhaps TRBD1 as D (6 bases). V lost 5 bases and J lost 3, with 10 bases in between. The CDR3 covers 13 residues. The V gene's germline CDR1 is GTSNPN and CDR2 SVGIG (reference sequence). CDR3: CAWGRTANEKLFF. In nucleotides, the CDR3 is TGTGCCTGGGGAAGGACAGCTAATGAAAAACTGTTTTTT.

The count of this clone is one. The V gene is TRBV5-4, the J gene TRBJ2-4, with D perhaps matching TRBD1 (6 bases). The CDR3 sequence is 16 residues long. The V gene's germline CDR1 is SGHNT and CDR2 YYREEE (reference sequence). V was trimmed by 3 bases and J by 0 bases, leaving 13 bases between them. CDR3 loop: CASSSRQDPAKNIQYF. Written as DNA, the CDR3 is TGTGCCAGCAGCTCTAGACAGGACCCAGCCAAAAACATTCAGTACTTC.

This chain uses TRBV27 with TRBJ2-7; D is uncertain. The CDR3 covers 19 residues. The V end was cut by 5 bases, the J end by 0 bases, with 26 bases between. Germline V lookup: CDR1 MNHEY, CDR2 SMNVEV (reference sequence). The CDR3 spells CASSPTSSQSLFHSYEQYF. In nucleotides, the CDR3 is TGTGCCAGCAGTCCAACCTCATCACAGTCTCTCTTTCACTCCTACGAGCAGTACTTC.

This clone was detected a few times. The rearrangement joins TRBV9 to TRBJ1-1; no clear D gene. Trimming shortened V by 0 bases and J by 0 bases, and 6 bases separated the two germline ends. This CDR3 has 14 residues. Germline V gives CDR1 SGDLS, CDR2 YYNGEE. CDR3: CASSVGQVNTEAFF. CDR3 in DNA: TGTGCCAGCAGCGTAGGCCAGGTGAACACTGAAGCTTTCTTT.

CDR3 in DNA: TGTGCCAGCAGTACCGGGACAGACTCTGGAAACACCATATATTTT. This encodes CASSTGTDSGNTIYF. The chain is built from TRBV6-1 and TRBJ1-3; 7 positions agree with TRBD1. The germline V gene encodes CDR1 MNHNS and CDR2 SASEGT. This CDR3 is built from 15 residues. The junction had 4 bases not matched to a gene; V was cut back by 5 bases and J by 0 bases.

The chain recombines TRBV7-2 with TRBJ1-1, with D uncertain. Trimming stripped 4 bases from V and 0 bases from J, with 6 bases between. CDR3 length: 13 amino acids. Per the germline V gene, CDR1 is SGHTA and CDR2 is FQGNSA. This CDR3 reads CASSSQLNTEAFF. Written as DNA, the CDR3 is TGTGCCAGCAGCTCGCAGTTGAACACTGAAGCTTTCTTT.

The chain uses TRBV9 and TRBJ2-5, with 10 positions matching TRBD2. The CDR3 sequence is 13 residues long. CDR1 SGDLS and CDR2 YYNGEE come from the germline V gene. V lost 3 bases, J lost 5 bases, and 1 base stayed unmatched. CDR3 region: CASSEGLAETQYF. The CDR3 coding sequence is TGTGCCAGCAGCGAGGGACTAGCGGAGACCCAGTACTTC.

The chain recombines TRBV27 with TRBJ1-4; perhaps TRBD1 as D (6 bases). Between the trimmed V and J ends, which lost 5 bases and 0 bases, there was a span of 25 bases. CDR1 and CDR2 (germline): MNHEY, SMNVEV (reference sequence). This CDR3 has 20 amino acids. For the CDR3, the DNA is TGTGCCAGCAGTCCCCGTTCGGGGGCGGTCCCTTTTGCAACTAATGAAAAACTGTTTTTT. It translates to CASSPRSGAVPFATNEKLFF. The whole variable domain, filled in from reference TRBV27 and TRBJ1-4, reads EAQVTQNPRYLITVTGKKLTVTCSQNMNHEYMSWYRQDPGLGLRQIYYSMNVEVTDKGDVPEGYKVSRKEKRNFPLILESPSPNQTSLYFCASSPRSGAVPFATNEKLFFGSGTQLSVL.

The CDR3 DNA reads as TGCGCCAGCAGCAAACAAACCATAGGGATTAATGAAAAACTGTTTTTT. Amino acid sequence: CASSKQTIGINEKLFF. This sequence joins TRBV4-3 and TRBJ1-4, with D hard to call. Germline lookup yields CDR1 LGHNA and CDR2 YSLEER. Trimming stripped 5 bases from V and 4 bases from J, with 17 bases between. This CDR3 has 16 residues.

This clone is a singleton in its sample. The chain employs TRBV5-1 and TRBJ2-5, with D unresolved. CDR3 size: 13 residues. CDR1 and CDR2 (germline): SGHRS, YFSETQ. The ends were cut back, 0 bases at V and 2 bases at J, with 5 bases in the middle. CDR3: CASSLDGQETQYF. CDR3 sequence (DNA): TGCGCCAGCAGCTTGGACGGTCAAGAGACCCAGTACTTC.